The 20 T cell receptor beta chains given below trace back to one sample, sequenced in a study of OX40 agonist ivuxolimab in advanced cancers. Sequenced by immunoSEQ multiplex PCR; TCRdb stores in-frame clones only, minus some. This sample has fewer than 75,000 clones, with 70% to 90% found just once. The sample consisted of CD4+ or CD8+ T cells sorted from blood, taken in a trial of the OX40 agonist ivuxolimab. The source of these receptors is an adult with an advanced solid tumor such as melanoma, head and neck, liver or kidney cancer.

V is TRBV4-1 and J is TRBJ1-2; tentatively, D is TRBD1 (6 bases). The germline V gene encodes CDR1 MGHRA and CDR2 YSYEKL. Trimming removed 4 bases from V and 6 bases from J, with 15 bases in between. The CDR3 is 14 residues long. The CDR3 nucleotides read TGCGCCAGCAGCCTGAGGGACAAGCTGGATGGCTACACCTTC. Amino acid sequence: CASSLRDKLDGYTF.

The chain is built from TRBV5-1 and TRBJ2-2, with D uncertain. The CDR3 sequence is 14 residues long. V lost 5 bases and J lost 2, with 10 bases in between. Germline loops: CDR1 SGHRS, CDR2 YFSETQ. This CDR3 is CASRESPNTGELFF. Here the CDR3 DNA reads TGCGCCAGCAGGGAAAGCCCAAACACCGGGGAGCTGTTTTTT.

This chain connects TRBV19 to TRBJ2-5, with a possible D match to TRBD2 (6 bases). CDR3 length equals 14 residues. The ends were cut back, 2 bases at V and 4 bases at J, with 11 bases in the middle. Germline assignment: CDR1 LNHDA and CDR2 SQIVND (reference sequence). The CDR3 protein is CASSIMARGETQYF. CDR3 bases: TGTGCCAGTAGTATAATGGCGCGGGGAGAGACCCAGTACTTC. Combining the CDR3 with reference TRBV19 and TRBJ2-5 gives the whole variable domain DGGITQSPKYLFRKEGQNVTLSCEQNLNHDAMYWYRQDPGQGLRLIYYSQIVNDFQKGDIAEGYSVSREKKESFPLTVTSAQKNPTAFYLCASSIMARGETQYFGPGTRLLVL.

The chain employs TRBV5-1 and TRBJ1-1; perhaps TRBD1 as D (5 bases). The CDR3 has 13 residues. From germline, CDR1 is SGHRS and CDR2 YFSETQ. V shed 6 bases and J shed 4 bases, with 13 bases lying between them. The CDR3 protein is CASNSGVGTEAFF. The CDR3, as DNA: TGCGCCAGCAATTCGGGGGTTGGCACTGAAGCTTTCTTT. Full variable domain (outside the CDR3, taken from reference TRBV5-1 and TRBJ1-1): KAGVTQTPRYLIKTRGQQVTLSCSPISGHRSVSWYQQTPGQGLQFLFEYFSETQRNKGNFPGRFSGRQFSNSRSEMNVSTLELGDSALYLCASNSGVGTEAFFGQGTRLTVV.

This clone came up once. DNA for the CDR3: TGCGCCAGCAGCCAAGCGGACAGGGAAAATTCACCCCTCCACTTT. Translating it yields CASSQADRENSPLHF. This chain links TRBV4-3 with TRBJ1-6; 8 positions agree with TRBD1. The germline CDR1 and CDR2 sequences are LGHNA and YSLEER. The CDR3 loop spans 15 amino acids. J gave up 7 bases and V 1 base, and 3 bases lay outside the gene matches.

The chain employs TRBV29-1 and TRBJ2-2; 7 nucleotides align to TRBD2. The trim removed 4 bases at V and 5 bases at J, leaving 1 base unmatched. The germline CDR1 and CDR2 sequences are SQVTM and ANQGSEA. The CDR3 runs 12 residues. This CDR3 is CSVGRGTGELFF. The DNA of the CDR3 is TGCAGCGTTGGGCGGGGGACCGGGGAGCTGTTTTTT.

The CDR3 region has the DNA TGTGCCAGCGCGCGGGGACCGGGGTACTTC. As protein: CASARGPGYF. This sequence joins TRBV27 and TRBJ2-7; possible D gene TRBD2, 6 bases. Trimming left V 8 bases short and J 12 bases short, with 14 bases between. The CDR3 is made up of 10 amino acids. Germline V lookup: CDR1 MNHEY, CDR2 SMNVEV (reference sequence).

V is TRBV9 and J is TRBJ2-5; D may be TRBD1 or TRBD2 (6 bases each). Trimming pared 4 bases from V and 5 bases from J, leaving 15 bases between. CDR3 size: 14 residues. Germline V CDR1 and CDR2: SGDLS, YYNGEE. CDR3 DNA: TGTGCCAGCAGCCTACAGGGAGGTTGGGAGACCCAGTACTTC. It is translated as CASSLQGGWETQYF. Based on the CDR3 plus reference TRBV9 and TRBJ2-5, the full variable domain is DSGVTQTPKHLITATGQRVTLRCSPRSGDLSVYWYQQSLDQGLQFLIQYYNGEERAKGNILERFSAQQFPDLHSELNLSSLELGDSALYFCASSLQGGWETQYFGPGTRLLVL.

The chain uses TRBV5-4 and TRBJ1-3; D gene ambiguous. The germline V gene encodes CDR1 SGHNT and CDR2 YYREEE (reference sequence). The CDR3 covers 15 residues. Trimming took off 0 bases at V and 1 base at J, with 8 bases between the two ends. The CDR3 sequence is CASSLGGASGNTIYF. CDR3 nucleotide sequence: TGTGCCAGCAGCTTGGGGGGTGCTTCTGGAAACACCATATATTTT.

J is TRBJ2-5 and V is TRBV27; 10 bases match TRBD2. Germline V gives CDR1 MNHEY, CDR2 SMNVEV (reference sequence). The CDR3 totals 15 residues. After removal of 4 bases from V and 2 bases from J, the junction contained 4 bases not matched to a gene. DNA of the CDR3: TGTGCCAGCAGTTGGGGGACTAGCGCACAAGAGACCCAGTACTTC. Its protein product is CASSWGTSAQETQYF.

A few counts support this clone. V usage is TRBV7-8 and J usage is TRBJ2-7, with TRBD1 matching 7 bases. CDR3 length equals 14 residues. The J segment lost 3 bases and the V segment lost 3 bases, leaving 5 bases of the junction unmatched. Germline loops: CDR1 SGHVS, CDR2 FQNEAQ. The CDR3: CASSFTGQSYEQYF. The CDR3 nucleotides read TGTGCCAGCAGCTTCACGGGACAGAGCTACGAGCAGTACTTC.

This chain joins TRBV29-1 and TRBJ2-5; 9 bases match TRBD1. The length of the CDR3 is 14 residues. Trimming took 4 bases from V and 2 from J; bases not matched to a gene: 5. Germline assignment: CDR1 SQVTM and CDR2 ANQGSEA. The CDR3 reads CSVAPGTGQETQYF. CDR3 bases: TGCAGCGTTGCTCCCGGGACAGGGCAAGAGACCCAGTACTTC. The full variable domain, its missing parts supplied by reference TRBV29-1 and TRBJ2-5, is SAVISQKPSRDICQRGTSLTIQCQVDSQVTMMFWYRQQPGQSLTLIATANQGSEATYESGFVIDKFPISRPNLTFSTLTVSNMSPEDSSIYLCSVAPGTGQETQYFGPGTRLLVL.

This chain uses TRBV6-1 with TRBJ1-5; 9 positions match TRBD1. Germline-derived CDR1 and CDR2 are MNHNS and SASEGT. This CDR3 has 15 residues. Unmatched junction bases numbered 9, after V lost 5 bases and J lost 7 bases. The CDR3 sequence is CASSPPGQGRQPQHF. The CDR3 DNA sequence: TGTGCCAGCAGTCCTCCGGGACAGGGACGACAGCCCCAGCATTTT.

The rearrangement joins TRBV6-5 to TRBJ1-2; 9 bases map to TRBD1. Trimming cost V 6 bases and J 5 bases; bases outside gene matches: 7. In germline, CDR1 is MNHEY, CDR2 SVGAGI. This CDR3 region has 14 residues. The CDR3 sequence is CASSLTGTGYGYTF. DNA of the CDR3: TGTGCCAGCAGCCTTACCGGGACAGGGTATGGCTACACCTTC.

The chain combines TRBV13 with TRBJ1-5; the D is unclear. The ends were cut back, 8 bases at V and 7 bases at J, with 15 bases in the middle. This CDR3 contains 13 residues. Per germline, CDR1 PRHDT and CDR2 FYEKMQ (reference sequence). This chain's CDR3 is CASGFGVGQPQHF. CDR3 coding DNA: TGTGCCAGCGGATTTGGGGTGGGGCAGCCCCAGCATTTT.

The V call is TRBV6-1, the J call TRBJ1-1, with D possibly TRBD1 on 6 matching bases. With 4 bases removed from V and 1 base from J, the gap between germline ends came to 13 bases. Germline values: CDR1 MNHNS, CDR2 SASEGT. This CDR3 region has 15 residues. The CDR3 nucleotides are TGTGCCAGCAGTGGAGCGACGACAGGGAACACTGAAGCTTTCTTT. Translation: CASSGATTGNTEAFF.

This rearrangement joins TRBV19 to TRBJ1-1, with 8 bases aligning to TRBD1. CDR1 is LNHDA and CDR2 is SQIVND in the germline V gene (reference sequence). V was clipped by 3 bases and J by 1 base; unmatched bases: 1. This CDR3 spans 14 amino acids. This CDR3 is CASSMDRENTEAFF. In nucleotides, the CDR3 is TGTGCCAGTAGTATGGACAGGGAGAACACTGAAGCTTTCTTT.

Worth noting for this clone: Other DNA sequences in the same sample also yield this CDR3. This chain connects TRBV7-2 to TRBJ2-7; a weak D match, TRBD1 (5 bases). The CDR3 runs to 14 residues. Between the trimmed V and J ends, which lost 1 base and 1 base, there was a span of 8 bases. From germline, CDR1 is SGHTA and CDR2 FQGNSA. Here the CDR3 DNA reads TGTGCCAGCAGCTTAGGTGGGGCGTCCTACGAGCAGTACTTC. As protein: CASSLGGASYEQYF.

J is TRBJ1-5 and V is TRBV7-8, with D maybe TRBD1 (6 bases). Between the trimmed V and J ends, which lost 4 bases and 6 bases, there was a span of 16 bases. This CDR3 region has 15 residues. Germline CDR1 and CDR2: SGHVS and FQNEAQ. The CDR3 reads CASSSRGGLGQPQHF. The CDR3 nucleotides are TGTGCCAGCAGCTCTCGAGGGGGTTTAGGTCAGCCCCAGCATTTT.

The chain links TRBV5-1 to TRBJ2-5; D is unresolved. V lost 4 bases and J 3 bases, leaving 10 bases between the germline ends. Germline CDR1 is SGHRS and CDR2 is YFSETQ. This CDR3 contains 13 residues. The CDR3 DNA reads TGCGCCAGCAGCCCGGGCCGGGAAGAGACCCAGTACTTC. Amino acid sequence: CASSPGREETQYF.